This record concerns one TCR beta chain sequence. This entry comes from a study of blood T cells in healthy people across ages. Primers used in a second PCR of roughly 6 to 11 cycles were a sample-barcoded 5' primer and a J-beta primer mix. Using its own MiXCR run on the 5' RACE reads, TCRdb lists one record per CDR3 protein. Counted here are around 1.5 million distinct CDR3 sequences, around 36% occurring once; the ten biggest clones make up about 11%. Trimming pared 0 bases from V and 1 base from J, leaving 13 bases between. Germline assignment: CDR1 LGHDT and CDR2 YNNKEL (reference sequence). There are 16 residues in the CDR3.

The genes are TRBV3-1 and TRBJ2-7, with a tentative D call TRBD1 (6 bases). The clonotype comes from a woman aged 25-40 years in good health. Source material: blood. This chain's CDR3 is CASSQESGALSYEQYF. The CDR3 DNA sequence: TGTGCCAGCAGCCAAGAGTCAGGGGCCCTATCCTACGAGCAGTACTTC.